What follows are 4 T cell receptor beta chains derived from one specimen sequenced in a study of shared clonotypes between healthy human individuals. Produced via immunoSEQ multiplex PCR; TCRdb's table is partial and in-frame only. The sample yields about 120,000 clones, more than 65% seen once. Sequenced: memory CD8+ T cells sorted from blood. Subset in this sample: CD45RO+ cells pooled with CCR7-negative TemRA cells. These receptors came from a woman aged 25 to 45 in good health.

Concerning this clone itself: The likely explanation is a read error, given a far larger clone one base away. This CDR3 is also generated by other DNA sequences in the sample. The V gene is TRBV9, the J gene TRBJ2-2; no clear D gene. The V end lost 0 bases, the J end lost 4 bases, and 7 bases lay between the germline ends. CDR3 length: 14 amino acids. Germline V gene lookup returns CDR1 SGDLS and CDR2 YYNGEE. The CDR3 region is CASSVAWGTGELFF. CDR3 nucleotides: TGTGCCAGCAGCGTAGCATGGGGCACCGGGGAGCTGTTTTTT. The complete variable domain, with remaining parts taken from reference TRBV9 and TRBJ2-2, reads DSGVTQTPKHLITATGQRVTLRCSPRSGDLSVYWYQQSLDQGLQFLIQYYNGEERAKGNILERFSAQQFPDLHSELNLSSLELGDSALYFCASSVAWGTGELFFGEGSRLTVL.

At least ten counts were recorded for this clone. V gene TRBV25-1 combines with J gene TRBJ2-5, with TRBD2 matching over 11 bases. CDR1 and CDR2 (germline): MGHDK, SYGVNS. V trimming: 6 bases; J trimming: 0 bases; junction bases outside the gene matches: 12. CDR3 length equals 18 residues. CDR3 region: CASSGLAGGLSNQETQYF. DNA of the CDR3: TGTGCCAGCAGCGGATTAGCGGGAGGGCTCTCAAACCAAGAGACCCAGTACTTC.

This clone was picked up a small number of times. This chain connects TRBV23-1 to TRBJ2-7; D is possibly TRBD1 or TRBD2 (5 bases each). TRBV23-1 is placed among ORFs of uncertain function. The ends were cut back, 0 bases at V and 3 bases at J, with 18 bases in the middle. The CDR3 is 17 residues long. The CDR3 loop is CASSQSSGRFLGYEQYF. In nucleotides, the CDR3 is TGCGCCAGCAGTCAATCGTCGGGGCGCTTTCTTGGCTACGAGCAGTACTTC.

This clone was counted a few times. This chain joins TRBV4-1 and TRBJ1-1; a possible D gene is TRBD1 (5 bases). Germline CDR1 and CDR2: MGHRA and YSYEKL. This CDR3 has 13 amino acids. The germline V and J ends were trimmed by 1 base and 3 bases, with 6 bases remaining between them. The CDR3 region is CASSQGTHTEAFF. In DNA form, the CDR3 reads TGCGCCAGCAGCCAAGGGACACACACTGAAGCTTTCTTT.